This T cell receptor beta chain emerged from a study of PD-1 blockade in mismatch repair-deficient tumors. Study context: All were previously treated, progressing patients with some twelve mismatch repair-deficient cancer types.

General study results and limits: After pembrolizumab, tumor-resident clones rose rapidly, then generally contracted before radiologic responses.

As to this clone: Its antigen is not identified.

The CDR3 totals 13 residues. Trimming removed 3 bases from V and 7 bases from J, with 9 bases in between. Germline V lookup: CDR1 PRHDT, CDR2 FYEKMQ (reference sequence). Assay used: immunoSEQ multiplex PCR; TCRdb lists only in-frame clones, some missing. The sample lists approximately 120,000 clones, about 86% seen once, with approximately 15% in the top ten. The TCR was taken from an adult with mismatch repair-deficient cancer. The chain has TRBV13 and TRBJ2-2; D perhaps matches TRBD1 (5 bases). This material consisted of peripheral blood, taken 44 weeks after starting pembrolizumab. CDR3 bases: TGTGCCAGCAGCTTGCAGGGTAGCGGGGAGCTGTTTTTT. Protein: CASSLQGSGELFF.